This paragraph covers one TCR beta chain sequence. This sample is drawn from a study of blood T cell repertoires in COVID-19. Sequenced by immunoSEQ multiplex PCR; TCRdb stores in-frame clones only, minus some. The sample includes a few hundred thousand clones, around nine tenths of them seen just once. The sample consisted of PBMCs or T cells enriched from blood (not recorded which). The sequence was obtained from a woman aged 40 to 50 who had been exposed to COVID-19.

CDR3 DNA: TGTGCCAGCAGCTTAGGGACAGGGGATAAAAACATTCAGTACTTC. It encodes CASSLGTGDKNIQYF. The chain combines TRBV7-6 with TRBJ2-4; 9 bases line up with TRBD1. V was clipped by 1 base and J by 4 bases; unmatched bases: 2. The CDR3 is 15 residues long. The germline V gene encodes CDR1 SGHVS and CDR2 FNYEAQ.